A selection of T cell receptor beta chains follows, all from one sample in a study of CDR3 diversity in severe acne. TCRdb analysed the PCR reads with MiXCR anew, one entry per CDR3 protein. The repertoire holds about 76,000 distinct CDR3 sequences, with around 50% as singletons. The sample comprised blood. Every receptor here comes from a male donor in good health, without acne. Both conserved end residues are part of each CDR3. D genes are given only for firm matches. Size values are once, few and many counts, or a class for expanded clones, and some rows have none.

-	TRBV9	TRBJ2-1	-	CASSSSGVSFTEQFF	TGTGCCAGCAGCTCATCAGGGGTCTCCTTCACTGAGCAGTTCTTC
TRBD1	TRBV7-9	TRBJ2-3	-	CASSSGTGSCRLHTDTQYF	TGTGCCAGCAGCTCCGGGACAGGTTCTTGTCGGTTGCACACAGATACGCAGTATTTT
TRBD1	TRBV9	TRBJ2-7	once	CASSTSTGVGYEQYF	TGTGCCAGCAGCACCTCGACAGGGGTGGGGTACGAGCAGTACTTC
TRBD2	TRBV7-9	TRBJ2-7	-	CASSFGAGTYEQYF	TGTGCCAGCAGCTTTGGAGCGGGAACTTACGAGCAGTACTTC
TRBD1	TRBV7-9	TRBJ2-7	-	CASSGDRYHEQYF	TGTGCCAGCAGCGGGGACAGGTATCACGAGCAGTACTTC
TRBD2	TRBV6-5	TRBJ2-2	-	CASSLAGPGELCF	TGTGCCAGCAGTTTAGCGGGTCCCGGGGAGCTGTGTTTT
-	TRBV10-1	TRBJ2-1	-	CASSERRNEQFF	TGCGCCAGCAGTGAGCGGCGGAATGAGCAGTTCTTC
TRBD2	TRBV7-9	TRBJ2-3	-	CASSLLAGVADTQYF	TGTGCCAGCAGCTTGCTAGCGGGAGTGGCAGATACGCAGTATTTT
-	TRBV19	TRBJ1-5	-	CASSPAGSNQPQHF	TGTGCCAGTAGTCCAGCAGGGAGCAATCAGCCCCAGCATTTT
TRBD1	TRBV10-3	TRBJ1-3	-	CAAHQGDSGNTIYF	TGTGCCGCCCATCAGGGGGACTCTGGGAACACCATATATTTT
TRBD2	TRBV27	TRBJ2-2	-	CASTGTSGTGELFF	TGTGCCAGCACTGGGACTAGCGGCACCGGGGAGCTGTTTTTT
-	TRBV28	TRBJ2-4	few	CASSPPGVAKNIQYF	TGTGCCAGCAGTCCTCCTGGAGTGGCCAAAAACATTCAGTACTTC
-	TRBV6-2/TRBV6-3	TRBJ1-4	-	CATSVHPEGENLFF	TGTGCCACCTCGGTCCACCCTGAGGGTGAAAACCTGTTTTTT
-	TRBV24-1	TRBJ2-5	-	CATSDHASVETQHF	TGTGCCACCAGTGACCACGCGAGCGTGGAGACCCAGCACTTC
-	TRBV20-1	TRBJ2-3	-	CSARGRDTQYF	TGCAGTGCTAGGGGGAGGGATACGCAGTATTTT
-	TRBV29-1	TRBJ1-1	-	CSAKGGQGYTEAFF	TGCAGCGCCAAGGGGGGGCAGGGCTACACTGAAGCTTTCTTT
TRBD1	TRBV20-1	TRBJ1-6	-	CSAGPGQGTSPLHF	TGCAGTGCCGGGCCCGGACAGGGCACTTCACCCCTCCACTTT
-	TRBV6-2/TRBV6-3	TRBJ2-2	many	CASSLTGELFF	TGTGCCAGCAGTCTCACCGGGGAGCTGTTTTTT
TRBD1	TRBV30	TRBJ1-6	-	CAWSAGTDNSPLHF	TGTGCCTGGAGTGCCGGGACAGATAATTCACCCCTCCACTTT
-	TRBV10-2	TRBJ2-7	-	CASSESRHGYEQYF	TGCGCCAGCAGTGAGAGCCGACACGGCTACGAGCAGTACTTC
-	TRBV4-2	TRBJ1-5	many	CASSQDGDSQNQPQHF	TGTGCCAGCAGCCAAGATGGGGATTCGCAAAATCAGCCCCAGCATTTT
TRBD2	TRBV7-3	TRBJ2-7	-	CASSQVSLVGASGRSREYEQYF	TGTGCCAGCAGCCAAGTATCACTTGTCGGGGCTAGCGGGAGGTCTCGTGAATACGAGCAGTACTTC
-	TRBV30	TRBJ1-1	many	CAWSTTGSGSEAFF	TGTGCCTGGAGTACTACAGGAAGTGGCTCTGAAGCTTTCTTT
TRBD1	TRBV18	TRBJ2-5	many	CASSPEFGTVQETQYF	TGTGCCAGCTCACCCGAATTCGGGACAGTCCAAGAGACCCAGTACTTC
-	TRBV7-2	TRBJ1-2	many	CASSLAVSTYGYTF	TGTGCCAGCAGCTTAGCGGTCAGCACCTATGGCTACACCTTC
TRBD2	TRBV12-3/TRBV12-4	TRBJ2-1	-	CASSFGGEDDEQFF	TGTGCCAGCAGTTTTGGGGGGGAGGACGATGAGCAGTTCTTC
TRBD1	TRBV7-3	TRBJ2-7	few	CASSRTSGTAFYEQYF	TGTGCCAGCAGCCGAACCTCCGGGACAGCCTTCTACGAGCAGTACTTC
-	TRBV6-5	TRBJ1-4	many	CASSYEQTIEKLFF	TGTGCCAGCAGTTACGAACAGACGATAGAAAAACTGTTTTTT
TRBD2	TRBV7-9	TRBJ2-7	few	CASSLAGGPSYEQYF	TGTGCCAGCAGCTTAGCGGGAGGGCCCTCCTACGAGCAGTACTTC
TRBD2	TRBV20-1	TRBJ2-3	-	CSARDQLAGGPDTQYF	TGCAGTGCTAGAGATCAACTAGCGGGAGGGCCAGATACGCAGTATTTT
-	TRBV2	TRBJ2-5	-	CASSGYGVETQYF	TGTGCCAGCAGTGGATATGGGGTAGAGACCCAGTACTTC
-	TRBV4-1	TRBJ1-2	-	CASSQVVENHGYTF	TGCGCCAGCAGCCAAGTGGTCGAGAACCATGGCTACACCTTC
TRBD2	TRBV7-9	TRBJ2-2	-	CASSLEVLTSGFTGELFF	TGTGCCAGCAGCTTAGAGGTGCTGACTAGCGGTTTCACCGGGGAGCTGTTTTTT
-	TRBV20-1	TRBJ2-2	few	CSARAGQNTGELFF	TGCAGTGCTAGAGCGGGACAGAACACCGGGGAGCTGTTTTTT
TRBD2	TRBV27	TRBJ2-5	many	CASSSLGLAGGETQYF	TGTGCCAGCAGTTCATTAGGGCTAGCGGGGGGCGAGACCCAGTACTTC
-	TRBV7-3	TRBJ2-2	many	CASSPTRANTGELFF	TGTGCCAGCAGCCCTACTAGGGCGAACACCGGGGAGCTGTTTTTT
TRBD2	TRBV7-3	TRBJ2-1	-	CASSTLAGGQDDEQFF	TGTGCCAGCAGCACCTTAGCGGGGGGGCAGGACGATGAGCAGTTCTTC
-	TRBV15	TRBJ2-5	-	CATSRDHGGRETQYF	TGTGCCACCAGCAGAGACCACGGCGGGCGGGAGACCCAGTACTTC
TRBD1	TRBV5-4	TRBJ1-2	-	CASSIDRGQGYTF	TGTGCCAGCAGCATAGACAGGGGGCAAGGCTACACCTTC